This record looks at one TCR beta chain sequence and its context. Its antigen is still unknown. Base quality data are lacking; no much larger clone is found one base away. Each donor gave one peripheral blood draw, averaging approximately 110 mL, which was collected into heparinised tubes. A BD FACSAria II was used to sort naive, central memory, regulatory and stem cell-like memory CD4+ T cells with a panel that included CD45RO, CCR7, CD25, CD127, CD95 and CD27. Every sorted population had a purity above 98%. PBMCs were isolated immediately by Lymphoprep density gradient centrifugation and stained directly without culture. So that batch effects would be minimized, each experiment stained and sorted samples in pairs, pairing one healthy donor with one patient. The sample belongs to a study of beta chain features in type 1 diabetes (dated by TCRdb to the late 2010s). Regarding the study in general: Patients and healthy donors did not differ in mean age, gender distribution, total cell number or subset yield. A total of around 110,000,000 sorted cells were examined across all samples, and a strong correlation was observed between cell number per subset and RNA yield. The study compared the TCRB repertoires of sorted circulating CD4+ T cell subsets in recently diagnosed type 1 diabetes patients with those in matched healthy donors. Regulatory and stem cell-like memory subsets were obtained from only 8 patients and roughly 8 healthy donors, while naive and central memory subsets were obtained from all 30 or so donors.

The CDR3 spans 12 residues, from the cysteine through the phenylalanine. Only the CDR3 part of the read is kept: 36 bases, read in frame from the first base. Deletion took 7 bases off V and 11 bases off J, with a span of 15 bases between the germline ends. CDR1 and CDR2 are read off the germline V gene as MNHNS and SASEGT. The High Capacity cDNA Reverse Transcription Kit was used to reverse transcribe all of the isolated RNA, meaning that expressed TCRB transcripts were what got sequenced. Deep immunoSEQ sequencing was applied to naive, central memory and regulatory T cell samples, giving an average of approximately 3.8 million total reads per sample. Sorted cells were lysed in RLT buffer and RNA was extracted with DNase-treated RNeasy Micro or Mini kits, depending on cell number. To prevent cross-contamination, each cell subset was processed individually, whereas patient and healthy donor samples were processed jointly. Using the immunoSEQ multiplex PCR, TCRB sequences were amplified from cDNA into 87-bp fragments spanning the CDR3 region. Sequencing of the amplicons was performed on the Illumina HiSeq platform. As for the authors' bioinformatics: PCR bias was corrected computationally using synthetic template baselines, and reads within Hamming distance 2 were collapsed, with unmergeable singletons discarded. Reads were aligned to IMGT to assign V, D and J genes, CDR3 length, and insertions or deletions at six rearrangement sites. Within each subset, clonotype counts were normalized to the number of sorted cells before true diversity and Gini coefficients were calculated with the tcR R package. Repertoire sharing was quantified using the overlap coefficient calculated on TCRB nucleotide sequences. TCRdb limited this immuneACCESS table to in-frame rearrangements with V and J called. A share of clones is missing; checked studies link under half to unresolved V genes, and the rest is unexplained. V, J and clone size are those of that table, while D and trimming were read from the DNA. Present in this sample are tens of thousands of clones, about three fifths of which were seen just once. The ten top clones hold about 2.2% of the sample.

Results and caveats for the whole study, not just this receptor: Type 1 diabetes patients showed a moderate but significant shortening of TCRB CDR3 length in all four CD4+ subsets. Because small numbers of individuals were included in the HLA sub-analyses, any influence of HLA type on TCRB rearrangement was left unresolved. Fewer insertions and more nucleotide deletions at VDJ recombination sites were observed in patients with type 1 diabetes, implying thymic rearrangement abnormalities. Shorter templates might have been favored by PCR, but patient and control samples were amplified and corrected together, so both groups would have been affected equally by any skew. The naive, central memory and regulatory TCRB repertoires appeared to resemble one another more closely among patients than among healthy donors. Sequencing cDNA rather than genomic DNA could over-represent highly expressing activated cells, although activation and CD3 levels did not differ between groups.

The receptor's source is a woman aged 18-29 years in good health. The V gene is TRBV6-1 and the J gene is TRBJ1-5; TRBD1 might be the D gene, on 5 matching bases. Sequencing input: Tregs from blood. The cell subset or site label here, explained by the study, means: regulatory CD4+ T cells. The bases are TGTGCCAGCAATCGTAGGCCGGGGGCCCAGCATTTT. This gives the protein CASNRRPGAQHF.